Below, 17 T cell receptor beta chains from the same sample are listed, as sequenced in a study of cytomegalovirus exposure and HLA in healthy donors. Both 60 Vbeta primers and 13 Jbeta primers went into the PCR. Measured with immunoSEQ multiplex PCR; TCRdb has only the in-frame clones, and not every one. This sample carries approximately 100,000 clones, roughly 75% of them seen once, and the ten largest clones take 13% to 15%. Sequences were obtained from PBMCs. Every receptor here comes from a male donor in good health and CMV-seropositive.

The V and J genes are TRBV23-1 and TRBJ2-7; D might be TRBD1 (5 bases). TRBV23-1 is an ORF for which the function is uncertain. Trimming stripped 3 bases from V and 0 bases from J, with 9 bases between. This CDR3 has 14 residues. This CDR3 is CASSQWTRSYEQYF. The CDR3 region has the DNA TGCGCCAGCAGTCAGTGGACACGCTCCTACGAGCAGTACTTC.

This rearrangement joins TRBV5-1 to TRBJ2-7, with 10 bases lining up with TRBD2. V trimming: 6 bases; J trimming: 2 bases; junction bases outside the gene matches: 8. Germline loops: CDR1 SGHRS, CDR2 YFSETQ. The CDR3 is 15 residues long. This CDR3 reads CASTSGGRFPYEQYF. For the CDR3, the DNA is TGCGCCAGCACTAGCGGGGGCAGGTTCCCCTACGAGCAGTACTTC.

The DNA of the CDR3 is TGCGCCAGCAGCTTGGCCCGGACAGGGGGCTACGAGACCCAGTACTTC. Translated, it gives CASSLARTGGYETQYF. The V call is TRBV5-1, the J call TRBJ2-5; 11 nucleotides align to TRBD1. The germline V gene has CDR1 SGHRS and CDR2 YFSETQ. V lost 0 bases to trimming and J lost 5 bases; unmatched junction nucleotides: 6. The CDR3 sequence is 16 residues long.

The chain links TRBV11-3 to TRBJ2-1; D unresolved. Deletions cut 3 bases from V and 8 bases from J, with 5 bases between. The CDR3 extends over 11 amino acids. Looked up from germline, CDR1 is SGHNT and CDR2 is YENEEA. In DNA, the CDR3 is TGTGCCAGCAGCTTTTCTCATGAGCAGTTCTTC. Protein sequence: CASSFSHEQFF.

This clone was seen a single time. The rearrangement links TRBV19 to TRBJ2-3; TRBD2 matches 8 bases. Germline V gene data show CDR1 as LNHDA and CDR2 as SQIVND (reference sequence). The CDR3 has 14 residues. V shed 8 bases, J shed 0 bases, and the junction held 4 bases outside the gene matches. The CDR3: CASSSGPSTDTQYF. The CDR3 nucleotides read TGTGCCAGTTCTAGCGGGCCTAGCACAGATACGCAGTATTTT. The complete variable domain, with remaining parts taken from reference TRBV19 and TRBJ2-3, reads DGGITQSPKYLFRKEGQNVTLSCEQNLNHDAMYWYRQDPGQGLRLIYYSQIVNDFQKGDIAEGYSVSREKKESFPLTVTSAQKNPTAFYLCASSSGPSTDTQYFGPGTRLTVL.

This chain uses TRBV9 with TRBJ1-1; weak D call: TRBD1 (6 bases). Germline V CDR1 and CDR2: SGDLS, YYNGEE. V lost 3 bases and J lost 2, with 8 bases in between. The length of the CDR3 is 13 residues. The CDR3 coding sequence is TGTGCCAGCAGCGAGGGGGATAACACTGAAGCTTTCTTT. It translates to CASSEGDNTEAFF.

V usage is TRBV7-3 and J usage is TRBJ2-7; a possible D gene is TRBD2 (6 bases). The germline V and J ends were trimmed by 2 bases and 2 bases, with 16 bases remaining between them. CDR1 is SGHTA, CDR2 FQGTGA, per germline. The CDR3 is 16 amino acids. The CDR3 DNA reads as TGTGCCAGCAGCTTAGGTGGCGGGGCGGCCCCCTACGAGCAGTACTTC. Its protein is CASSLGGGAAPYEQYF.

The CDR3, as DNA: TGCGCCAGCAGCTTGGCGGGGGGCGCGGGTGATACGCAGTATTTT. It translates to CASSLAGGAGDTQYF. The chain is built from TRBV5-1 and TRBJ2-3; perhaps TRBD2 as D (7 bases). The length of the CDR3 is 15 residues. Between the trimmed V and J ends, which lost 0 bases and 6 bases, there was a span of 14 bases. Germline-derived CDR1 and CDR2 are SGHRS and YFSETQ.

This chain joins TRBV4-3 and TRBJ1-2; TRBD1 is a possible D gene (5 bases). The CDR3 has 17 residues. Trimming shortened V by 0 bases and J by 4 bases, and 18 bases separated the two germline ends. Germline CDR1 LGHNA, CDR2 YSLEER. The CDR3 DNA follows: TGCGCCAGCAGCCAAGAGCAGGGAAAGGTGGAAATCTATGGCTACACCTTC. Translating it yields CASSQEQGKVEIYGYTF.

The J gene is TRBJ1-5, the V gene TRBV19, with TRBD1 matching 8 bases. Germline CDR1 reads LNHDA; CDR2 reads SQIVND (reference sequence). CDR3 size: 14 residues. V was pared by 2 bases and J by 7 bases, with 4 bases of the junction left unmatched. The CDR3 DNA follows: TGTGCCAGTAGTATACAGGGGGCAAACCAGCCCCAGCATTTT. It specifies CASSIQGANQPQHF.

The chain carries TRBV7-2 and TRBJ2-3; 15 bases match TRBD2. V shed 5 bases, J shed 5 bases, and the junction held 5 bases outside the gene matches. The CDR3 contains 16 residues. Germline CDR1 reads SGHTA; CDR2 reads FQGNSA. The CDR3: CASSPPGLAGGDTQYF. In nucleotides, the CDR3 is TGTGCCAGCAGCCCCCCGGGACTAGCGGGGGGAGATACGCAGTATTTT.

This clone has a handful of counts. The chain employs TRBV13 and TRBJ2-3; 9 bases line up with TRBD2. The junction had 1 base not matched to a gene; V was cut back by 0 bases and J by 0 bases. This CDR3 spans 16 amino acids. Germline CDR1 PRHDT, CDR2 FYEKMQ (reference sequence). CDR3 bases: TGTGCCAGCAGCTTAGGGACTAGCGGTAGCACAGATACGCAGTATTTT. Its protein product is CASSLGTSGSTDTQYF.

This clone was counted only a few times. This CDR3 is CASSSLVGGTNEQYF. In nucleotides, the CDR3 is TGTGCCAGCAGTTCCTTGGTGGGGGGAACTAACGAGCAGTACTTC. This chain joins TRBV28 and TRBJ2-7; D is perhaps TRBD2 (6 bases). Germline CDR1 reads MDHEN; CDR2 reads SYDVKM. Trimming stripped 4 bases from V and 5 bases from J, with 18 bases between. The CDR3 has 15 amino acids.

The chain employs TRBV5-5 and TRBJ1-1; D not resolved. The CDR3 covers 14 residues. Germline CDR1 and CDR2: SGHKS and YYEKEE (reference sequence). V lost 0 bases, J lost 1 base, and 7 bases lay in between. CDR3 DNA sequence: TGTGCCAGCAGCTTGGTACAGACGAACACTGAAGCTTTCTTT. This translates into CASSLVQTNTEAFF.

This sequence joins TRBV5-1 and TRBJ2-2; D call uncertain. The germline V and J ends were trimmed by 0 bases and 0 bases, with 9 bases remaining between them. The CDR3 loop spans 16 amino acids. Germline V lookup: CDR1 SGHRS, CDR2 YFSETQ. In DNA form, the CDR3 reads TGCGCCAGCAGCTTGGTCAGGTTTTCGAACACCGGGGAGCTGTTTTTT. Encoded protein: CASSLVRFSNTGELFF.

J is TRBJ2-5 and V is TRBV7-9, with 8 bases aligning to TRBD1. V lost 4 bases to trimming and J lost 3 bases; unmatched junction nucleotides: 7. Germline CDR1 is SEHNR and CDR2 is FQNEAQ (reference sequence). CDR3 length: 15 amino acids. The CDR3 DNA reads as TGTGCCAGCAGCTCAGGGGACAGGACTGAAGAGACCCAGTACTTC. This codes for CASSSGDRTEETQYF.

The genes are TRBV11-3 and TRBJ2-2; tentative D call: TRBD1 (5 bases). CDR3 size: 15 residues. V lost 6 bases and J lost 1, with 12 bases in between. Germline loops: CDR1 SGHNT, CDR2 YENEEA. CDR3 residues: CASRARVLNTGELFF. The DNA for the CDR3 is TGTGCCAGCAGGGCCAGGGTTTTGAACACCGGGGAGCTGTTTTTT.